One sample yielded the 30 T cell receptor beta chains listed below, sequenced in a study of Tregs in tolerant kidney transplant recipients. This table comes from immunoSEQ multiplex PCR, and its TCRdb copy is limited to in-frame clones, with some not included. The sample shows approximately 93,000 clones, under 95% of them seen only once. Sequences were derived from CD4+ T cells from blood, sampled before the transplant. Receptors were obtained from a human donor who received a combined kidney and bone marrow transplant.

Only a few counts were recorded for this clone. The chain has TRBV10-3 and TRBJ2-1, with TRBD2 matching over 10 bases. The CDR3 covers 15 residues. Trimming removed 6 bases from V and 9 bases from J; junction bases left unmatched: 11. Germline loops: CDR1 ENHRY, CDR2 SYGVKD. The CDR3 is CAIRPSGRAGGEQFF. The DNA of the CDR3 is TGTGCCATCAGACCGAGCGGGAGGGCCGGAGGTGAGCAGTTCTTC.

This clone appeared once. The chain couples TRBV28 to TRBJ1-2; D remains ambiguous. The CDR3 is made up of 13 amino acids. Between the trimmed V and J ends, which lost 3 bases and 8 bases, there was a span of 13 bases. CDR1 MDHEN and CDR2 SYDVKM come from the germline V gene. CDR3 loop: CASSFENTRGYTF. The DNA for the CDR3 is TGTGCCAGCAGTTTCGAGAATACCCGGGGCTACACCTTC.

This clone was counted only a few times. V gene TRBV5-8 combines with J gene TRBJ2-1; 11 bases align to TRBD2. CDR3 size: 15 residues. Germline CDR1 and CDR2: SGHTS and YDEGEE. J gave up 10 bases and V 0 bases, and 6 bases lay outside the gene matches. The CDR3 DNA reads TGTGCCAGCAGCTTGGGCCTAGCGGGGGGATCAGAGCAGTTCTTC. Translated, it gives CASSLGLAGGSEQFF.

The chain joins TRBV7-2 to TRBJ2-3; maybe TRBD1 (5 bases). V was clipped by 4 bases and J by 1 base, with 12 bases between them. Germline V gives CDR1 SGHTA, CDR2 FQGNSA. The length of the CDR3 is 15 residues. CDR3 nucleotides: TGTGCCAGCAGCTATCCAGCAGGGCGCACAGATACGCAGTATTTT. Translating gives CASSYPAGRTDTQYF.

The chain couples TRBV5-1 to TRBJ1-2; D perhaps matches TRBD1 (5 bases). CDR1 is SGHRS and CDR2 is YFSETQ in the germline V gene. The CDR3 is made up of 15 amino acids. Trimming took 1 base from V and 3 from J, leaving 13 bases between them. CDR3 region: CASSLTGDPDYGYTF. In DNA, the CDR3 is TGCGCCAGCAGCTTGACAGGAGACCCGGACTATGGCTACACCTTC. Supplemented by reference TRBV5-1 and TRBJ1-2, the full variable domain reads KAGVTQTPRYLIKTRGQQVTLSCSPISGHRSVSWYQQTPGQGLQFLFEYFSETQRNKGNFPGRFSGRQFSNSRSEMNVSTLELGDSALYLCASSLTGDPDYGYTFGSGTRLTVV.

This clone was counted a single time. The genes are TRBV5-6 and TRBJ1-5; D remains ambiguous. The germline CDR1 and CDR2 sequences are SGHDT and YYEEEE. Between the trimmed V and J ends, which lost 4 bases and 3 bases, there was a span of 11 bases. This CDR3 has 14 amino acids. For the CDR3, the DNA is TGTGCCAGCAGCAGGAGGGCCTCCAATCAGCCCCAGCATTTT. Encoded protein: CASSRRASNQPQHF.

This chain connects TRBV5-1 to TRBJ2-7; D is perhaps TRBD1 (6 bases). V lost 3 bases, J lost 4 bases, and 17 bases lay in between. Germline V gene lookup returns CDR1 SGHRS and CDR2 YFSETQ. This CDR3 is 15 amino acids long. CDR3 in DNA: TGCGCCAGCAGCTGGGAAGTTGGGGGCGTTTACGAGCAGTACTTC. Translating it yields CASSWEVGGVYEQYF.

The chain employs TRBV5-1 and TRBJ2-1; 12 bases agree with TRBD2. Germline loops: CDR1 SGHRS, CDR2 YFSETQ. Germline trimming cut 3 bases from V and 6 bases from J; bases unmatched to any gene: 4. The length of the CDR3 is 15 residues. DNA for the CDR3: TGCGCCAGCAGCTGGACTAGCGGGATGGTCAATGAGCAGTTCTTC. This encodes CASSWTSGMVNEQFF.

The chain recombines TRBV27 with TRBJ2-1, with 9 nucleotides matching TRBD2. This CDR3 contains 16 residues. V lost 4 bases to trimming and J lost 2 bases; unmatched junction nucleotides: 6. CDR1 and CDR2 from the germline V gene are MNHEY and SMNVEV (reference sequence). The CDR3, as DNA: TGTGCCAGCAGTTCCTGGAGCGGGGGGCCCTACAATGAGCAGTTCTTC. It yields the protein CASSSWSGGPYNEQFF.

The CDR3 sequence is CASTTKNGAPKETQYF. CDR3 coding DNA: TGTGCCAGCACTACCAAGAACGGTGCACCTAAAGAGACCCAGTACTTC. The rearrangement uses TRBV6-4 and TRBJ2-5; D unclear. The CDR3 is made up of 16 amino acids. Trimming pared 7 bases from V and 3 bases from J, leaving 21 bases between. Germline V gene data show CDR1 as MRHNA and CDR2 as SNTAGT.

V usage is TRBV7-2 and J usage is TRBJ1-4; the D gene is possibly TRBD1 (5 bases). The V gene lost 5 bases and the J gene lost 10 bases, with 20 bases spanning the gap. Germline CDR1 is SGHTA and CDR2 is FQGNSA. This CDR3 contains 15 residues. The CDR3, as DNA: TGTGCCAGCAGCCCCGGGGGTGGCGGAGGTGGAAAACTGTTTTTT. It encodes CASSPGGGGGGKLFF.

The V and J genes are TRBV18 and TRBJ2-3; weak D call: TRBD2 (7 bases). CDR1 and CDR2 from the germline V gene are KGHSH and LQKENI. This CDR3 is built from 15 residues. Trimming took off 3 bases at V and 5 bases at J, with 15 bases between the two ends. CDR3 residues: CASSPGGAEEDTQYF. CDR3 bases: TGTGCCAGCTCACCGGGGGGGGCGGAGGAAGATACGCAGTATTTT.

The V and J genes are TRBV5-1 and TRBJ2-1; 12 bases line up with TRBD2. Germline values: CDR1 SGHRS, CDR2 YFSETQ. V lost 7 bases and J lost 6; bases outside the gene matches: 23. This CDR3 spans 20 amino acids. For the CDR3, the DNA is TGCGCCAGCCGCTCCATTCTAGCGGGAGGGCCCCCATCCCCCCTCAATGAGCAGTTCTTC. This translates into CASRSILAGGPPSPLNEQFF.

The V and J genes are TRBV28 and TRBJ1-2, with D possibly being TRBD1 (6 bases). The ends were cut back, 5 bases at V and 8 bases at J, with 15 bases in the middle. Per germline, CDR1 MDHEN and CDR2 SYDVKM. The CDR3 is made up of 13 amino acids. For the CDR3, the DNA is TGTGCCAGCAGTCCACACAGGGCCAAAGGCTACACCTTC. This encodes CASSPHRAKGYTF.

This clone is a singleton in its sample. The CDR3 DNA reads as TGTGCCAGCAGTGAACGACAGGACTATGGCTACACCTTC. As protein: CASSERQDYGYTF. This rearrangement joins TRBV6-1 to TRBJ1-2, with D perhaps matching TRBD1 (6 bases). V was clipped by 2 bases and J by 3 bases, with 7 bases between them. Germline CDR1 and CDR2: MNHNS and SASEGT. The CDR3 totals 13 residues.

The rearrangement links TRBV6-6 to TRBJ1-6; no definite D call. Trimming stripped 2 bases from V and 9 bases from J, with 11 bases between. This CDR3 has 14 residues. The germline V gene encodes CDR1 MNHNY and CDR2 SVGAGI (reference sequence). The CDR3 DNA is TGTGCCAGCAGTTACGACATTACAACTTCACCCCTCCACTTT. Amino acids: CASSYDITTSPLHF.

In DNA, the CDR3 is TGTGCCAGCAGTCTCACAGGGGGCTGGGGTAACTATGGCTACACCTTC. Amino acids: CASSLTGGWGNYGYTF. The chain joins TRBV9 to TRBJ1-2, with TRBD1 matching 9 bases. Germline V gene sequence: CDR1 SGDLS, CDR2 YYNGEE. V trimming: 5 bases; J trimming: 1 base; junction bases outside the gene matches: 9. The CDR3 length is 16 residues.

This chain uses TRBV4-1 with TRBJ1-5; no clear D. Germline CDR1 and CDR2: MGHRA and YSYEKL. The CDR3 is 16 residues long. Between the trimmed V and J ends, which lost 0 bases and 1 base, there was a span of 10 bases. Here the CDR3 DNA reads TGCGCCAGCAGCCAAGACGTTGCGTGGAGCAATCAGCCCCAGCATTTT. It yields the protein CASSQDVAWSNQPQHF.

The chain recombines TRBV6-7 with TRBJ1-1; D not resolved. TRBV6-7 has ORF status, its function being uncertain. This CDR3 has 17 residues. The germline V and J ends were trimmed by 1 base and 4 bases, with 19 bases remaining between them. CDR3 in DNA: TGTGCCAGCAGTTACTTGGCTTTCGGGAGGATGACCACTGAAGCTTTCTTT. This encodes CASSYLAFGRMTTEAFF.

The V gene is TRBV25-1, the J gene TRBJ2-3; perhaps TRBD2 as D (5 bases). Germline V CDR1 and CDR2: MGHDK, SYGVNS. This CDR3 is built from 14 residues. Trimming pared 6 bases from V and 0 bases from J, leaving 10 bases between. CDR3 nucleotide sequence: TGTGCCAGCAGCGGACTTGGGAGCACAGATACGCAGTATTTT. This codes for CASSGLGSTDTQYF.

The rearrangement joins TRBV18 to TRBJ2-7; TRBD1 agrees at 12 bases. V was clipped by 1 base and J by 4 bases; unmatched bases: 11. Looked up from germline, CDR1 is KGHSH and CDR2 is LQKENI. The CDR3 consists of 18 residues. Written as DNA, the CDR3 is TGTGCCAGCTCACCACGGCTGGGACAGGGGGCTGTTGGATACGAGCAGTACTTC. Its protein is CASSPRLGQGAVGYEQYF.

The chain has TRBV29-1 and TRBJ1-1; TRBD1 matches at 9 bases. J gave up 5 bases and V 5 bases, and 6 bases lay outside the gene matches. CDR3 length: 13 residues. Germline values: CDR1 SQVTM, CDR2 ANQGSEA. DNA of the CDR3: TGCAGCGTTCACAGGGGGCTCCGGACTGAAGCTTTCTTT. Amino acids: CSVHRGLRTEAFF.

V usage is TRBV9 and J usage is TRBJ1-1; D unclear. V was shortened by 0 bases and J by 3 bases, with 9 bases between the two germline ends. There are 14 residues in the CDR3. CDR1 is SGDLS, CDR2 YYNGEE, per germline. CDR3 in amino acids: CASSVDPRDTEAFF. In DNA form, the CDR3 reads TGTGCCAGCAGCGTAGACCCGAGAGACACTGAAGCTTTCTTT.

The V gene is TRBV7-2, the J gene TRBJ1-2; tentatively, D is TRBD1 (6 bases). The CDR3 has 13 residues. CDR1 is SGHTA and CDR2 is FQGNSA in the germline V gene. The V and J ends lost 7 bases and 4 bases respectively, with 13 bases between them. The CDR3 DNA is TGTGCCAGCATCTTGGGGACACCCTATGGCTACACCTTC. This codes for CASILGTPYGYTF.

The CDR3 nucleotides read TGTGCCTGGAACAGGCATAATGAAAAACTGTTTTTT. It specifies CAWNRHNEKLFF. The chain links TRBV30 to TRBJ1-4; tentative D call: TRBD1 (5 bases). V lost 4 bases to trimming and J lost 4 bases, with 7 bases between them. The CDR3 contains 12 residues. Germline V gene sequence: CDR1 GTSNPN, CDR2 SVGIG (reference sequence).

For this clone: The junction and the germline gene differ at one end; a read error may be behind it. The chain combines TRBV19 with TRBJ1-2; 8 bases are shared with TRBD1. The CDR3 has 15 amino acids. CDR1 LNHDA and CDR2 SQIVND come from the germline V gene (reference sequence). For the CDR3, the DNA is TGTGCCAGTAGTACGACGGGGACAGGAACGAGGACCCCGGCCTTC. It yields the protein CASSTTGTGTRTPAF.

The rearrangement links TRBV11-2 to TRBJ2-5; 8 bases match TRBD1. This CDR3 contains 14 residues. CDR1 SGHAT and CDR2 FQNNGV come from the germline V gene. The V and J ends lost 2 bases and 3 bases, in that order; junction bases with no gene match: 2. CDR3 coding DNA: TGTGCCAGCAGCTTAATGACAGGGGAAGAGACCCAGTACTTC. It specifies CASSLMTGEETQYF.

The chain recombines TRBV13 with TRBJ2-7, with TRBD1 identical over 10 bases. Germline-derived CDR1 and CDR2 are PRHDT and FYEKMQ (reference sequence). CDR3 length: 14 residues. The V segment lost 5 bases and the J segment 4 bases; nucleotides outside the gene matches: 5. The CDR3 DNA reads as TGTGCCAGCAGCCAGACAGGGGGCGAATACGAGCAGTACTTC. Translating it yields CASSQTGGEYEQYF.

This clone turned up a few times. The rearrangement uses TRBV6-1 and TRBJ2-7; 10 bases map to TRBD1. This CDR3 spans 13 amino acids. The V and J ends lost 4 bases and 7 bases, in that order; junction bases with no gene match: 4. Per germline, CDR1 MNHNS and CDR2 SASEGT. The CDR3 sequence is CASSGQGAGEQYF. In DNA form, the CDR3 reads TGTGCCAGCAGTGGACAGGGGGCCGGAGAGCAGTACTTC.

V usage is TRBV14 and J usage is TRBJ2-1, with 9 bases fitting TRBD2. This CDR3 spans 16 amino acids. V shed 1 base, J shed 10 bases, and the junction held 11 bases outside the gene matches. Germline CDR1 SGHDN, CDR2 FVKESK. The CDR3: CASSQVRLAGSPEQFF. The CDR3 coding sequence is TGTGCCAGCAGCCAAGTTAGGCTAGCGGGGTCTCCCGAGCAGTTCTTC.